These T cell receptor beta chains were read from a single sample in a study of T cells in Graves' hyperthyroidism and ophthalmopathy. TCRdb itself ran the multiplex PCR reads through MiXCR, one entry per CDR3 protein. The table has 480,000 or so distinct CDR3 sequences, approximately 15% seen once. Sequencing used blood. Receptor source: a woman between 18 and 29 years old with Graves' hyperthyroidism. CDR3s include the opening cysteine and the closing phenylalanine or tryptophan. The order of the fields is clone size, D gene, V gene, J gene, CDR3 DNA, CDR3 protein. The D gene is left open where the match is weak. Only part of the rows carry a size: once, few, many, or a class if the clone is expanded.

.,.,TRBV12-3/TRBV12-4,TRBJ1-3,TGTGCCAGCAGTACACAGCCGCTTTCGGGCGGAAACACCATATATTTT,CASSTQPLSGGNTIYF
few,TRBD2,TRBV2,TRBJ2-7,TGTGCCAGCAATTCGGGACTAGCGAAATCCTACGAGCAGTACTTC,CASNSGLAKSYEQYF
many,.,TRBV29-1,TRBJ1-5,TGCAGCGCTGGCCAGGGGAGGGGTAAAAATCAGCCCCAGCATTTT,CSAGQGRGKNQPQHF
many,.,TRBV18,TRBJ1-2,TGTGCCAGCTCCCCTTCGAGAGTCGATAACTATGGCTACACCTTC,CASSPSRVDNYGYTF
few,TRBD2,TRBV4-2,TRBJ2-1,TGTGCCAGCAGCCAGGATGCGGGAGTTGCCTACAATGAGCAGTTCTTC,CASSQDAGVAYNEQFF
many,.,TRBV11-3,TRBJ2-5,TGTGCCAGCAGCCTGCGAAACCAAGAGACCCAGTACTTC,CASSLRNQETQYF
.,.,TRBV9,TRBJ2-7,TGTGCCAGCAGCTTATCTGGGACCTCCTACGAGCAGTACTTC,CASSLSGTSYEQYF
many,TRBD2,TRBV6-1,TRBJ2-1,TGTGCCAGCAGTCCGAGACTAGCAGATTACAATGAGCAGTTCTTC,CASSPRLADYNEQFF
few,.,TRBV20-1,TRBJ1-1,TGCAGTGCTGCTGGACAGTTGAACACTGAAGCTTTCTTT,CSAAGQLNTEAFF
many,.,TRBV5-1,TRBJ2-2,TGCGCCAGCAGCTTGGAAGGACTCTCCCCCACCGGGGAGCTGTTTTTT,CASSLEGLSPTGELFF
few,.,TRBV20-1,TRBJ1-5,TGCAGTGCTAGAGCCCACTGGGGAGAGGGGCAGCCCCAGCATTTT,CSARAHWGEGQPQHF
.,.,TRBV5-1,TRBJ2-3,TGCGCCAGCGGGGTGGACGGACAGCCCACAGATACGCAGTATTTT,CASGVDGQPTDTQYF
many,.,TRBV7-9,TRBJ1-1,TGTGCCAGCAGCTTTATTCAGGGCACTGAAGCTTTCTTT,CASSFIQGTEAFF
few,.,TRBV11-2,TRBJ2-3,TGTGCCAGCCGGGGCCCCCATCCAGATACGCAGTATTTT,CASRGPHPDTQYF
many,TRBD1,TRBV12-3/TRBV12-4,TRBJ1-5,TGTGCCAGCAGTCCCAGAGAGGGGGCGGATCAGCCCCAGCATTTT,CASSPREGADQPQHF
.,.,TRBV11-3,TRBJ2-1,TGTGCCAGCAGCCTTATATGGAATGAGCAGTTCTTC,CASSLIWNEQFF
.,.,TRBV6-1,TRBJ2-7,TGTGCCAGGAGGCTAGCGCTCGAGCAGTACTTC,CARRLALEQYF
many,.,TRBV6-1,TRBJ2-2,TGTGCAGGGGAAGGGGAGAACACCGGGGAGCTGTTTTTT,CAGEGENTGELFF
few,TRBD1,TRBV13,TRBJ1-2,TGTGCCAGCAGCTTATCAAAGACAGGGGGAGAAATAGACACCTTC,CASSLSKTGGEIDTF
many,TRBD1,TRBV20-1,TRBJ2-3,TGCAGTGCTAGGGGGACGGGGACAGGATTCACAGTTACGCAGTATTTT,CSARGTGTGFTVTQYF
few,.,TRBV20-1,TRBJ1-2,TGCAGTGCTAGAGGGGAAAGGGTCCTTAATGACTATGGCTACACCTTC,CSARGERVLNDYGYTF
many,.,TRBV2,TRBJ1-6,TGTGCCAGCAGTTTCGACGGTCCCCCGAATCCCCTCCACTTT,CASSFDGPPNPLHF
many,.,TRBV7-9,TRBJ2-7,TGTGCCAGCAGCTTAGACTACGAGCAGTACTTC,CASSLDYEQYF
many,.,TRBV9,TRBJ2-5,TGTGCCAGCAGCGTTTTCGGCAGCCAAGAGACCCAGTACTTC,CASSVFGSQETQYF
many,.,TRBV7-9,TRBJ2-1,TGTGCCAGCAGCTTAGATTCGGGGAATGAGCAGTTCTTC,CASSLDSGNEQFF
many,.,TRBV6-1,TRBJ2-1,TGTGCCAGCAGTGAAGACACAAACCCCCTTTACCTCAATGAGCAGTTCTTC,CASSEDTNPLYLNEQFF